A single sample is the source of the 14 T cell receptor beta chains below, sequenced in a study of vaccination and CD4 T cells after COVID-19. Antigens of these TCRs are unknown. Time point: late sampling 161 to 241 days after vaccination in a few convalescent patients. The treatment was: roughly 11-day PBMC culture with coronavirus spike peptide pools or control peptides (ViraFEST assay). Oncomine TCR Beta short-read sequencing was applied to DNA from cultured CD4+ T cells. One entry per CDR3 protein results from TCRdb running MiXCR on the PCR reads. The sample has some 21,000 distinct CDR3 sequences, around 46% seen once. The sample was CD4+ T cells from blood, cultured in vitro, taken about 7 months after SARS-CoV-2 vaccination. The receptors derive from a human donor who had recovered from COVID-19.

In this sample, this clonotype turned up a few times. V and J are TRBV21-1 and TRBJ2-7; the table's D call of TRBD1 was not tested on the DNA. TRBV21-1 is reported as a pseudogene. The CDR3 has 13 residues. CDR3 in amino acids: CASSRDRAYEQYF. The CDR3 DNA reads TGTGCCAGCAGCAGGGACAGGGCCTACGAGCAGTACTTC.

The V and J genes are TRBV24-1 and TRBJ2-3; 12 positions match TRBD2. Germline CDR1 KGHDR, CDR2 SFDVKD. This CDR3 is 15 amino acids long. With 4 bases clipped from V and 6 bases from J, the junction kept 4 bases outside the gene matches. The CDR3 DNA follows: TGTGCCACCAGTGACCCTGGACTAGCGGGGGATACGCAGTATTTT. Protein sequence: CATSDPGLAGDTQYF.

The chain employs TRBV18 and TRBJ2-3; TRBD1 matches 7 bases. With 2 bases clipped from V and 1 base from J, the junction kept 3 bases outside the gene matches. CDR3 length equals 15 residues. The germline V gene has CDR1 KGHSH and CDR2 LQKENI. CDR3 DNA: TGTGCCAGCTCACCAACAGGGGACGGCACAGATACGCAGTATTTT. This codes for CASSPTGDGTDTQYF.

CDR3 residues: CAIASGLAGVVEQYF. The CDR3, as DNA: TGTGCCATCGCCTCGGGACTAGCGGGAGTGGTCGAGCAGTACTTC. The rearrangement links TRBV10-3 to TRBJ2-7; 14 nucleotides line up with TRBD2. This CDR3 is 15 amino acids long. CDR1 ENHRY and CDR2 SYGVKD come from the germline V gene. With V trimmed by 8 bases and J by 6 bases, 9 bases remained unmatched.

This clonotype has a handful of counts. The gene calls are TRBV27 and TRBJ1-2; D is perhaps TRBD1 (6 bases). The V gene lost 4 bases and the J gene lost 7 bases, with 16 bases spanning the gap. This CDR3 is 14 amino acids long. Germline CDR1 reads MNHEY; CDR2 reads SMNVEV (reference sequence). CDR3 coding DNA: TGTGCCAGCAGTTGGGGGGCAGGGCTTCTTGGCTACACCTTC. This sequence encodes CASSWGAGLLGYTF.

This clonotype came up a few times. The chain carries TRBV20-1 and TRBJ2-5; TRBD2 matches 7 bases. Germline loops: CDR1 DFQATT, CDR2 SNEGSKA (reference sequence). This CDR3 contains 15 residues. V trimming: 3 bases; J trimming: 0 bases; junction bases outside the gene matches: 7. CDR3 sequence (DNA): TGCAGTGCTAGGTCCCCCCGGGGGGACCAAGAGACCCAGTACTTC. Amino acid sequence: CSARSPRGDQETQYF.

This chain joins TRBV6-5 and TRBJ1-1; 7 nucleotides agree with TRBD1. CDR1 and CDR2 (germline): MNHEY, SVGAGI. The length of the CDR3 is 18 residues. V lost 0 bases, J lost 0 bases, and 10 bases stayed unmatched. Here the CDR3 DNA reads TGTGCCAGCAGTTACTCATATCCAGGGACAGCCATGAACACTGAAGCTTTCTTT. Amino acid sequence: CASSYSYPGTAMNTEAFF.

The chain is built from TRBV7-2 and TRBJ2-3; 10 bases map to TRBD1. Germline loops: CDR1 SGHTA, CDR2 FQGNSA. The CDR3 has 15 amino acids. J was trimmed by 7 bases and V by 6 bases; bases with no gene match: 10. The CDR3 loop reads CASRGTGVEFYTQYF. CDR3 coding DNA: TGTGCCAGCAGAGGGACAGGGGTTGAGTTTTATACGCAGTATTTT.

This clonotype occurred a few times. The chain couples TRBV6-1 to TRBJ2-5, with 9 bases matching TRBD1. Per germline, CDR1 MNHNS and CDR2 SASEGT. The CDR3 runs 19 residues. V lost 2 bases to trimming and J lost 2 bases; unmatched junction nucleotides: 15. The DNA for the CDR3 is TGTGCCAGCAGTGAATACGGGGCAGGACAGGGGATTCCTCAAGAGACCCAGTACTTC. Translation gives CASSEYGAGQGIPQETQYF.

V usage is TRBV6-4 and J usage is TRBJ1-1, with a weak D call TRBD1 (6 bases). Germline-derived CDR1 and CDR2 are MRHNA and SNTAGT. CDR3 length: 13 amino acids. Trimming left V 6 bases short and J 9 bases short, with 17 bases between. CDR3 residues: CASSSIIGGKAFF. CDR3 bases: TGTGCCAGCAGCTCAATCATCGGGGGCAAAGCTTTCTTT.

In its sample, this clonotype was seen a few times. The chain joins TRBV27 to TRBJ1-1; TRBD1 might be the D (5 bases). Germline CDR1 and CDR2: MNHEY and SMNVEV (reference sequence). The CDR3 spans 13 residues. The germline V and J ends were trimmed by 3 bases and 10 bases, with 15 bases remaining between them. CDR3: CASSFSVRDRAFF. CDR3 bases: TGTGCCAGCAGTTTTAGCGTCAGGGATCGAGCTTTCTTT.

In this sample, this clonotype turned up once. V gene TRBV7-8 combines with J gene TRBJ2-7; a weak D match, TRBD2 (6 bases). Trimming took off 1 base at V and 0 bases at J, with 16 bases between the two ends. Germline loops: CDR1 SGHVS, CDR2 FQNEAQ. This CDR3 region has 17 residues. CDR3 in amino acids: CASSLGFRGTTSYEQYF. As DNA, the CDR3 is TGTGCCAGCAGCTTAGGGTTTCGGGGGACGACCTCCTACGAGCAGTACTTC. Supplemented by reference TRBV7-8 and TRBJ2-7, the full variable domain reads GAGVSQSPRYKVAKRGQDVALRCDPISGHVSLFWYQQALGQGPEFLTYFQNEAQLDKSGLPSDRFFAERPEGSVSTLKIQRTQQEDSAVYLCASSLGFRGTTSYEQYFGPGTRLTVT.

This clonotype was observed once. This chain uses TRBV7-9 with TRBJ2-5, with D maybe TRBD2 (5 bases). The germline V and J ends were trimmed by 2 bases and 5 bases, with 15 bases remaining between them. Germline CDR1 reads SEHNR; CDR2 reads FQNEAQ (reference sequence). This CDR3 comprises 15 residues. The chain's CDR3 is CASSLRGGRGETQYF. DNA of the CDR3: TGTGCCAGCAGCTTACGCGGCGGCCGAGGGGAGACCCAGTACTTC.

Only a few counts were recorded for this clonotype. The gene calls are TRBV20-1 and TRBJ2-1, with TRBD2 matching 16 bases. The CDR3 sequence is 18 residues long. Germline loops: CDR1 DFQATT, CDR2 SNEGSKA (reference sequence). V lost 1 base to trimming and J lost 8 bases; unmatched junction nucleotides: 11. The CDR3 protein is CSARGAPGLAGGGYEQFF. CDR3 nucleotide sequence: TGCAGTGCTAGAGGGGCCCCGGGACTAGCGGGAGGGGGTTATGAGCAGTTCTTC.